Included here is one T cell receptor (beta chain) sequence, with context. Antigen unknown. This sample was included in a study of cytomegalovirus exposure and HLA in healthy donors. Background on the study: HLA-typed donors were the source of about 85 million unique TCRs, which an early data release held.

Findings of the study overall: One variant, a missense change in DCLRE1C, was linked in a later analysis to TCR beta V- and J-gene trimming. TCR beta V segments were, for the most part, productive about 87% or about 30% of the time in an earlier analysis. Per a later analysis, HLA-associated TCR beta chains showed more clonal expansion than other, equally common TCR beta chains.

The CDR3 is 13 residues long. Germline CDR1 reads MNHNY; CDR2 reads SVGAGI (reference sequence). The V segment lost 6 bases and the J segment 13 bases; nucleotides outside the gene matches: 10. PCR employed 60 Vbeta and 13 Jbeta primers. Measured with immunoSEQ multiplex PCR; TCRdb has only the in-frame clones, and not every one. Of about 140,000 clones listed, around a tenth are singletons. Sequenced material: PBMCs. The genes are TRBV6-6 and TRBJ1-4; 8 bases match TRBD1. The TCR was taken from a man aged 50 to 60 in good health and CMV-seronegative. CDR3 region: CASSSPTGAGLFF. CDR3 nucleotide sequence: TGTGCCAGCAGCTCACCGACAGGGGCGGGACTGTTTTTT.